One sample yielded the 3 T cell receptor beta chains listed below, sequenced in a study of shared clonotypes between healthy human individuals (dated by TCRdb to the early 2020s). To prepare the library, the immunoSEQ multiplex PCR assay was applied. TCRdb carries this immuneACCESS record with in-frame sequences only. Its versions omit some clonotypes, under half of them owing to an unresolved V gene in the studies checked, with the rest unexplained. The sample profile shows 2,500,000 or so clones; roughly 92% of them were found once. Of the sample, about 0.13% is held by the ten largest clones. The sample taken for sequencing was naive CD4+ T cells sorted from blood. This sample's cell subset or site label indicates: CD45RA+ positively selected. These receptors were obtained from a man aged 18 to 29 in good health.

This chain links TRBV27 with TRBJ2-4, with D perhaps matching TRBD1 (6 bases). There are 16 residues in the CDR3. Per the germline V gene, CDR1 is MNHEY and CDR2 is SMNVEV (reference sequence). V was cut by 7 bases and J by 1 base, with 17 bases left in between. CDR3 DNA: TGTGCCAGCACCCTTCCGAGGGGGAGCGCCAAAAACATTCAGTACTTC. Translation: CASTLPRGSAKNIQYF.

This clone was recorded only once. The rearrangement links TRBV4-1 to TRBJ1-2; D unresolved. This CDR3 region has 15 residues. The germline V gene has CDR1 MGHRA and CDR2 YSYEKL. Trimming took 1 base from V and 5 from J, leaving 14 bases between them. The CDR3 nucleotides are TGCGCCAGCAGCCAAGCGTACTCTAGAGGGTATGGCTACACCTTC. This codes for CASSQAYSRGYGYTF.

The chain joins TRBV5-6 to TRBJ2-5; 12 bases map to TRBD2. Germline-derived CDR1 and CDR2 are SGHDT and YYEEEE. V lost 4 bases to trimming and J lost 2 bases; unmatched junction nucleotides: 6. This CDR3 contains 16 residues. This CDR3 is CASSPTSGGHQETQYF. The DNA of the CDR3 is TGTGCCAGCAGCCCGACTAGCGGGGGCCATCAAGAGACCCAGTACTTC. Full variable domain (outside the CDR3, taken from reference TRBV5-6 and TRBJ2-5): DAGVTQSPTHLIKTRGQQVTLRCSPKSGHDTVSWYQQALGQGPQFIFQYYEEEERQRGNFPDRFSGHQFPNYSSELNVNALLLGDSALYLCASSPTSGGHQETQYFGPGTRLLVL.